Following are 20 T cell receptor beta chains from one sample sequenced in a study of blood T cell repertoires in COVID-19. Only in-frame clones appear in the TCRdb table, and some are missing; sequencing was by immunoSEQ multiplex PCR. The data contain 35,000 to 50,000 clones, more than 80% of them singletons. The sequenced sample was peripheral blood. The receptors stem from a man aged 55-75 years in a cohort sampled during active COVID-19.

The chain carries TRBV28 and TRBJ2-6, with TRBD1 identical over 11 bases. Germline CDR1 MDHEN, CDR2 SYDVKM. CDR3 size: 17 residues. J lost 3 bases, V lost 3 bases, and 4 bases had no gene match. The CDR3 sequence: CASSLLGQGDGANVLTF. The CDR3 DNA reads as TGTGCCAGCAGTTTGTTGGGACAGGGGGATGGGGCCAACGTCCTGACTTTC.

This clone was seen a few times. The chain links TRBV15 to TRBJ1-5; D is ambiguous. Germline V lookup: CDR1 LNHNV, CDR2 YYDKDF (reference sequence). Trimming shortened V by 4 bases and J by 4 bases, and 5 bases separated the two germline ends. The CDR3 runs 12 residues. CDR3 nucleotides: TGTGCCACCAGCATAGTTAATCAGCCCCAGCATTTT. Translating it yields CATSIVNQPQHF. Full variable domain (remainder filled in from reference TRBV15 and TRBJ1-5): DAMVIQNPRYQVTQFGKPVTLSCSQTLNHNVMYWYQQKSSQAPKLLFHYYDKDFNNEADTPDNFQSRRPNTSFCFLDIRSPGLGDTAMYLCATSIVNQPQHFGDGTRLSIL.

The chain combines TRBV5-1 with TRBJ2-7, with D possibly being TRBD1 (6 bases). The germline V gene has CDR1 SGHRS and CDR2 YFSETQ. CDR3 size: 14 residues. Trimming removed 4 bases from V and 1 base from J, with 12 bases in between. Here the CDR3 reads CASSTEGVSYEQYF. The CDR3 nucleotides are TGCGCCAGCAGCACCGAGGGGGTATCCTACGAGCAGTACTTC.

The genes are TRBV19 and TRBJ2-3, with 9 bases fitting TRBD1. Per germline, CDR1 LNHDA and CDR2 SQIVND (reference sequence). This CDR3 has 16 amino acids. The trim removed 3 bases at V and 5 bases at J, leaving 9 bases unmatched. Here the CDR3 DNA reads TGTGCCAGTAGTATCCCTAGGGGACAGGGAAGAGATACGCAGTATTTT. As protein: CASSIPRGQGRDTQYF.

The table lists this clone with a count of one. The chain couples TRBV11-2 to TRBJ2-7; 10 nucleotides align to TRBD2. The germline V gene has CDR1 SGHAT and CDR2 FQNNGV. The CDR3 loop spans 15 amino acids. V trimming: 1 base; J trimming: 3 bases; junction bases outside the gene matches: 3. CDR3 sequence: CASSLGLAGVYEQYF. The CDR3 DNA reads as TGTGCCAGCAGCTTAGGTCTAGCGGGAGTCTACGAGCAGTACTTC.

This chain links TRBV6-5 with TRBJ2-7; tentative D call: TRBD1 (6 bases). This CDR3 region has 14 residues. Trimming removed 6 bases from V and 2 bases from J, with 14 bases in between. The germline CDR1 and CDR2 sequences are MNHEY and SVGAGI. CDR3 coding DNA: TGTGCCAGCAGGGAGCACAGGGCGCCCTACGAGCAGTACTTC. It yields the protein CASREHRAPYEQYF.

The V and J genes are TRBV5-5 and TRBJ2-1, with D unclear. V lost 1 base and J 6 bases, leaving 14 bases between the germline ends. From germline, CDR1 is SGHKS and CDR2 YYEKEE (reference sequence). The CDR3 consists of 15 residues. CDR3 region: CASSLSGNSVNEQFF. The CDR3 DNA sequence: TGTGCCAGCAGCTTGTCTGGTAATTCGGTCAATGAGCAGTTCTTC. Full variable domain (missing parts from reference TRBV5-5 and TRBJ2-1): DAGVTQSPTHLIKTRGQQVTLRCSPISGHKSVSWYQQVLGQGPQFIFQYYEKEERGRGNFPDRFSARQFPNYSSELNVNALLLGDSALYLCASSLSGNSVNEQFFGPGTRLTVL.

The chain uses TRBV6-2 or TRBV6-3 and TRBJ1-1, with 7 bases fitting TRBD1. CDR1 and CDR2 from the germline V gene are MNHEY and SVGEGT. Losses at the gene ends were 0 bases for V and 4 bases for J; bases not matched to a gene: 5. This CDR3 contains 15 residues. The CDR3 here is CASSYSKQGSTEAFF. CDR3 nucleotide sequence: TGTGCCAGCAGTTACTCGAAACAGGGGAGCACTGAAGCTTTCTTT.

V is TRBV12-3 or TRBV12-4 and J is TRBJ1-5; D perhaps matches TRBD1 (5 bases). The V end was cut by 5 bases, the J end by 2 bases, with 7 bases between. The CDR3 sequence is 13 residues long. The CDR3 protein is CASSMTGNQPQHF. The DNA for the CDR3 is TGTGCCAGCAGTATGACAGGCAATCAGCCCCAGCATTTT.

The chain has TRBV19 and TRBJ1-2, with TRBD1 matching over 8 bases. CDR3 length: 12 residues. The V gene end was trimmed by 5 bases and the J gene end by 8 bases; junction bases not matched to a gene: 4. Germline V gene data show CDR1 as LNHDA and CDR2 as SQIVND (reference sequence). CDR3 protein: CASSPGQGGYTF. As DNA, the CDR3 is TGTGCCAGTAGTCCCGGACAGGGAGGCTACACCTTC.

The J gene is TRBJ1-3, the V gene TRBV4-2; TRBD1 might be the D (5 bases). Germline CDR1 and CDR2: LGHNA and YNFKEQ. This CDR3 comprises 17 residues. Trimming took 0 bases from V and 1 from J, leaving 13 bases between them. CDR3 in amino acids: CASSQDRTILSGNTIYF. CDR3 DNA: TGTGCCAGCAGCCAAGATCGGACAATTTTATCTGGAAACACCATATATTTT.

The V call is TRBV18, the J call TRBJ2-5; 7 bases line up with TRBD1. The CDR3 is 15 amino acids. With 0 bases clipped from V and 5 bases from J, the junction kept 6 bases outside the gene matches. CDR1 KGHSH and CDR2 LQKENI come from the germline V gene. The CDR3 protein is CASSPPEGGGETQYF. The CDR3 DNA sequence: TGTGCCAGCTCACCACCGGAAGGGGGCGGCGAGACCCAGTACTTC.

The rearrangement uses TRBV28 and TRBJ2-7; 7 positions agree with TRBD2. Per germline, CDR1 MDHEN and CDR2 SYDVKM. V was clipped by 8 bases and J by 4 bases; unmatched bases: 8. CDR3 length: 13 amino acids. For the CDR3, the DNA is TGTGCCAGCGCGAGGGGCGGGAGTTACGAGCAGTACTTC. Residues: CASARGGSYEQYF.

The rearrangement links TRBV28 to TRBJ2-2; 9 bases map to TRBD1. Germline trimming cut 4 bases from V and 7 bases from J; bases unmatched to any gene: 7. The germline V gene has CDR1 MDHEN and CDR2 SYDVKM. The CDR3 sequence is 15 residues long. The chain's CDR3 is CASSSSPTGGGELFF. CDR3 nucleotide sequence: TGTGCCAGCAGTTCTTCCCCGACAGGGGGCGGGGAGCTGTTTTTT.

The chain combines TRBV30 with TRBJ1-4, with 7 bases lining up with TRBD1. In germline, CDR1 is GTSNPN, CDR2 SVGIG (reference sequence). This CDR3 has 15 residues. Germline trimming cut 3 bases from V and 8 bases from J; bases unmatched to any gene: 12. CDR3 in amino acids: CAWRAPGGPNEKLFF. Here the CDR3 DNA reads TGTGCCTGGAGAGCCCCAGGGGGACCGAACGAAAAACTGTTTTTT.

This clone showed up just a few times. The rearrangement joins TRBV12-3 or TRBV12-4 to TRBJ1-1, with unresolved D. The V end lost 3 bases, the J end lost 8 bases, and 13 bases lay between the germline ends. This CDR3 contains 13 residues. CDR3 protein: CASSFGAGGEAFF. The CDR3 DNA reads as TGTGCCAGCAGTTTCGGCGCGGGCGGGGAAGCTTTCTTT.

The gene calls are TRBV10-2 and TRBJ2-5; D is possibly TRBD2 (5 bases). Per the germline V gene, CDR1 is WSHSY and CDR2 is SAAADI. This CDR3 has 13 amino acids. V lost 1 base, J lost 9 bases, and 12 bases lay in between. The CDR3 sequence is CASSELRSGAQYF. The CDR3 DNA reads as TGCGCCAGCAGTGAGTTGAGGTCCGGGGCCCAGTACTTC.

V is TRBV7-2 and J is TRBJ1-4; D uncertain. The V gene's germline CDR1 is SGHTA and CDR2 FQGNSA. This CDR3 contains 17 residues. V lost 5 bases to trimming and J lost 6 bases, with 22 bases between them. Written as DNA, the CDR3 is TGTGCCAGCAGCCCAGAGTTCTTAGCCGCAGCATATGAAAAACTGTTTTTT. It specifies CASSPEFLAAAYEKLFF.

This chain connects TRBV18 to TRBJ1-1; D ambiguous. V was clipped by 3 bases and J by 0 bases, with 5 bases between them. The length of the CDR3 is 13 residues. Germline loops: CDR1 KGHSH, CDR2 LQKENI. Here the CDR3 DNA reads TGTGCCAGCTCACCCGGGATGAACACTGAAGCTTTCTTT. Amino acid sequence: CASSPGMNTEAFF.

The V gene is TRBV29-1, the J gene TRBJ2-7; 7 bases line up with TRBD2. Germline trimming cut 5 bases from V and 5 bases from J; bases unmatched to any gene: 3. This CDR3 contains 11 residues. Germline CDR1 is SQVTM and CDR2 is ANQGSEA. CDR3 bases: TGCAGCGTTTGGGGGGGTGACGAGCAGTACTTC. Its translation is CSVWGGDEQYF.